Many counts were recorded for the clone carrying this TCR beta chain. The data are from a study of T cells in Graves' hyperthyroidism and ophthalmopathy. RNA transcripts yielded amplified TCR beta CDR3 regions. The HTBI set primed first-round TCR CDR3 RT-PCR. Via MiXCR, TCRdb re-called the multiplex PCR reads, giving one row per CDR3 protein. The table records about 620,000 distinct CDR3 sequences, around 15% of them present only once. The length of the CDR3 is 12 residues. V lost 6 bases and J lost 7, with 10 bases in between. From germline, CDR1 is KGHSH and CDR2 LQKENI. The chain employs TRBV18 and TRBJ1-3; D is unclear. Material: blood. This clonotype was obtained from a woman aged 25 to 39 with Graves' hyperthyroidism. CDR3 protein: CASSQDANTIYF. The DNA for the CDR3 is TGTGCCAGCTCGCAGGACGCGAACACCATATATTTT.